This TCR beta chain was found in a study of beta chain features in type 1 diabetes. The wider study: The study found patients and healthy donors alike in age, gender and cell yields.

CDR3 length: 15 amino acids. Germline V lookup: CDR1 KGHSH, CDR2 LQKENI. The V gene lost 3 bases and the J gene lost 1 base, with 9 bases spanning the gap. The sequenced template was cDNA made from the entire isolated RNA. Clones were read by immunoSEQ multiplex PCR, and TCRdb kept only the in-frame ones, dropping some. Among a few hundred thousand clones, over 8.5% were seen once, and the ten largest hold about 0.037%. This TCR derives from a woman aged 18 to 35 in good health. V is TRBV18 and J is TRBJ2-2, with a tentative D call TRBD2 (5 bases). Sequences were obtained from naive CD4+ T cells from blood. The CDR3 DNA reads TGTGCCAGCTCACCTTTGGACTGGAACACCGGGGAGCTGTTTTTT. Its protein is CASSPLDWNTGELFF.